Below, 29 T cell receptor beta chains from the same sample are listed, as sequenced in a study of cytotoxic CD8 clonotypes in ibrutinib-treated CLL. Sequencing was performed with immunoSEQ multiplex PCR; in TCRdb, only in-frame clones are kept and a portion is missing. In the table there are 150,000 to 200,000 clones, 81% of which are singletons. The specimen comprised PBMCs, sampled after 12 months of ibrutinib treatment. These TCRs come from a human donor with chronic lymphocytic leukemia.

The chain carries TRBV10-3 and TRBJ2-6; D remains ambiguous. This CDR3 region has 16 residues. The V gene lost 4 bases and the J gene lost 0 bases, with 10 bases spanning the gap. Germline CDR1 reads ENHRY; CDR2 reads SYGVKD. The CDR3 protein is CAISGYSHSGANVLTF. CDR3 nucleotides: TGTGCCATCAGTGGCTACAGCCACTCTGGGGCCAACGTCCTGACTTTC.

This chain links TRBV19 with TRBJ2-7; D might be TRBD2 (5 bases). CDR1 and CDR2 from the germline V gene are LNHDA and SQIVND (reference sequence). Trimming removed 3 bases at V and 1 base at J, with 13 bases between. The CDR3 has 15 amino acids. The CDR3 nucleotides are TGTGCCAGTAGTATTAACCTGGGAGCGTCCTACGAGCAGTACTTC. Protein sequence: CASSINLGASYEQYF.

The rearrangement links TRBV2 to TRBJ2-1, with TRBD2 matching 13 bases. Germline CDR1 SNHLY, CDR2 FYNNEI. The CDR3 sequence is 15 residues long. J gave up 9 bases and V 6 bases, and 8 bases lay outside the gene matches. The CDR3 DNA is TGTGCCAGCAGCCTATGGACTAGCGGGAGTATTGAGCAGTTCTTC. It yields the protein CASSLWTSGSIEQFF.

The V call is TRBV19, the J call TRBJ2-1; no clear D. The CDR3 is 17 residues long. V lost 5 bases to trimming and J lost 8 bases, with 25 bases between them. In germline, CDR1 is LNHDA, CDR2 SQIVND (reference sequence). The DNA for the CDR3 is TGTGCCAGTAGTTCTGGTTTCAGGACCGCTCCTTTCCATGAGCAGTTCTTC. Amino acid sequence: CASSSGFRTAPFHEQFF.

This clone was seen a single time. The chain combines TRBV28 with TRBJ2-7; D might be TRBD1 or TRBD2, each matching 5 bases. CDR3 length: 14 amino acids. The germline V gene encodes CDR1 MDHEN and CDR2 SYDVKM. Trimming took off 6 bases at V and 6 bases at J, with 18 bases between the two ends. CDR3 residues: CASRLTEGLREQYF. The CDR3 region has the DNA TGTGCCAGCAGACTTACAGAGGGGTTACGCGAGCAGTACTTC.

The genes are TRBV5-4 and TRBJ2-7, with a weak D call TRBD2 (6 bases). The germline V gene has CDR1 SGHNT and CDR2 YYREEE (reference sequence). The CDR3 has 11 amino acids. V was pared by 4 bases and J by 12 bases, with 14 bases between. Here the CDR3 DNA reads TGTGCCAGCAGCCCGCTCGGGGGAAGGTACTTC. Amino acids: CASSPLGGRYF.

This clone was seen a few times. The gene calls are TRBV13 and TRBJ1-3; D gene ambiguous. The CDR3 loop spans 12 amino acids. Between the trimmed V and J ends, which lost 5 bases and 3 bases, there was a span of 5 bases. Germline loops: CDR1 PRHDT, CDR2 FYEKMQ (reference sequence). In DNA form, the CDR3 reads TGTGCCAGCAGCCTAAGTGGAAACACCATATATTTT. Its protein product is CASSLSGNTIYF.

J is TRBJ2-1 and V is TRBV4-2, with 11 bases aligning to TRBD2. V was clipped by 2 bases and J by 9 bases; unmatched bases: 6. The CDR3 extends over 15 amino acids. Looked up from germline, CDR1 is LGHNA and CDR2 is YNFKEQ. The CDR3 DNA reads TGTGCCAGCAGCCAACAGACTAGCGGGGAGACTGAGCAGTTCTTC. This encodes CASSQQTSGETEQFF.

The chain links TRBV6-1 to TRBJ2-7; TRBD1 is a possible D gene (6 bases). This CDR3 is 14 amino acids long. The V and J ends lost 4 bases and 0 bases respectively, with 10 bases between them. The germline V gene has CDR1 MNHNS and CDR2 SASEGT. In DNA, the CDR3 is TGTGCCAGCAGTGTAGACAGGAGCTCCTACGAGCAGTACTTC. Encoded protein: CASSVDRSSYEQYF.

As for this clone: The sample carries other DNA sequences with the same CDR3. This CDR3 reads CASSYRDRGLYNSPLHF. As DNA, the CDR3 is TGTGCCAGCAGCTATCGGGACAGGGGACTTTATAATTCACCCCTCCACTTT. The chain combines TRBV9 with TRBJ1-6; 10 nucleotides match TRBD1. Germline V CDR1 and CDR2: SGDLS, YYNGEE. Trimming removed 4 bases from V and 4 bases from J; junction bases left unmatched: 8. The CDR3 loop spans 17 amino acids.

The rearrangement uses TRBV29-1 and TRBJ2-7, with 10 bases matching TRBD1. This CDR3 spans 16 amino acids. The junction had 10 bases not matched to a gene; V was cut back by 5 bases and J by 0 bases. Per the germline V gene, CDR1 is SQVTM and CDR2 is ANQGSEA. The CDR3 sequence: CSVQPGTGAYSYEQYF. CDR3 DNA sequence: TGCAGCGTTCAACCGGGGACAGGGGCTTACTCCTACGAGCAGTACTTC.

The V call is TRBV10-2, the J call TRBJ2-7; 11 bases align to TRBD2. The CDR3 runs to 14 residues. CDR1 is WSHSY and CDR2 is SAAADI in the germline V gene. V trimming: 7 bases; J trimming: 6 bases; junction bases outside the gene matches: 8. The CDR3 sequence: CASTVTSGTGEQYF. CDR3 DNA: TGCGCCAGCACCGTGACTAGCGGGACGGGCGAGCAGTACTTC.

This clone was found once. The genes are TRBV19 and TRBJ1-2; D call uncertain. The germline gives CDR1 LNHDA, CDR2 SQIVND (reference sequence). This CDR3 contains 10 residues. With 7 bases removed from V and 14 bases from J, the gap between germline ends came to 14 bases. CDR3 bases: TGTGCCAGTAATGAAGGGCGATGGACCTTC. This sequence encodes CASNEGRWTF.

V is TRBV28 and J is TRBJ2-7, with 7 bases fitting TRBD1. V dropped 2 bases and J dropped 3; count of bases not matched to a gene: 1. This CDR3 region has 13 residues. In germline, CDR1 is MDHEN, CDR2 SYDVKM. DNA for the CDR3: TGTGCCAGCAGTTTAGGGACAGTCTACGAGCAGTACTTC. Translation: CASSLGTVYEQYF.

The chain combines TRBV27 with TRBJ2-5; 13 positions match TRBD2. The CDR3 contains 18 residues. Germline-derived CDR1 and CDR2 are MNHEY and SMNVEV (reference sequence). The V and J ends lost 4 bases and 5 bases, in that order; junction bases with no gene match: 13. CDR3 DNA: TGTGCCAGCAGTTGGGGACAGACGACTAGCGGGAGGCCGGAGACCCAGTACTTC. Protein: CASSWGQTTSGRPETQYF.

The chain links TRBV6-5 to TRBJ1-2; 7 nucleotides agree with TRBD1. The CDR3 spans 13 residues. J was trimmed by 8 bases and V by 8 bases; bases with no gene match: 11. The germline V gene has CDR1 MNHEY and CDR2 SVGAGI. In nucleotides, the CDR3 is TGTGCCAGCGGTCGCACAGGGGAGGTGGGCTACACCTTC. This codes for CASGRTGEVGYTF.

The V and J genes are TRBV19 and TRBJ1-1; D is uncertain. From germline, CDR1 is LNHDA and CDR2 SQIVND (reference sequence). The CDR3 contains 15 residues. V lost 2 bases, J lost 0 bases, and 10 bases lay in between. CDR3 sequence (DNA): TGTGCCAGTAGTATAAGCGGGAAATTGAACACTGAAGCTTTCTTT. It codes for CASSISGKLNTEAFF.

The genes are TRBV5-1 and TRBJ1-2, with 8 nucleotides matching TRBD1. Trimming took 5 bases from V and 2 from J; bases not matched to a gene: 8. The CDR3 consists of 15 residues. The germline V gene has CDR1 SGHRS and CDR2 YFSETQ. CDR3: CASREGQVHNYGYTF. CDR3 nucleotide sequence: TGCGCCAGCAGGGAGGGACAGGTGCACAACTATGGCTACACCTTC.

This clone was seen a handful of times. The chain combines TRBV19 with TRBJ1-5, with 7 bases that match TRBD1. The CDR3 length is 16 residues. The V gene's germline CDR1 is LNHDA and CDR2 SQIVND (reference sequence). V lost 2 bases, J lost 7 bases, and 11 bases stayed unmatched. CDR3 coding DNA: TGTGCCAGTAGTATATTTCAACAGGGGAAGGGGCAGCCCCAGCATTTT. As protein: CASSIFQQGKGQPQHF.

This chain uses TRBV2 with TRBJ2-1; 13 bases are a match to TRBD2. V was clipped by 6 bases and J by 10 bases; unmatched bases: 12. The germline gives CDR1 SNHLY, CDR2 FYNNEI. This CDR3 contains 16 residues. The CDR3 sequence: CASSDTSGGALWEQFF. Written as DNA, the CDR3 is TGTGCCAGCAGCGATACTAGCGGGGGGGCCTTGTGGGAGCAGTTCTTC.

The chain recombines TRBV30 with TRBJ2-5; 7 positions match TRBD2. The V and J ends lost 5 bases and 9 bases, in that order; junction bases with no gene match: 21. Germline-derived CDR1 and CDR2 are GTSNPN and SVGIG (reference sequence). This CDR3 region has 16 residues. The CDR3 nucleotides read TGTGCCTGGGAGGCCAGAGGGTGGGGGGGTTCTGCGGCCCAGTACTTC. It codes for CAWEARGWGGSAAQYF.

The chain joins TRBV15 to TRBJ1-3; TRBD1 might be the D (6 bases). Trimming stripped 0 bases from V and 3 bases from J, with 12 bases between. Germline V gene sequence: CDR1 LNHNV, CDR2 YYDKDF (reference sequence). This CDR3 contains 16 residues. The CDR3 nucleotides read TGTGCCACCAGCAGAGATGGGGGGGGCGGTGGAAACACCATATATTTT. It specifies CATSRDGGGGGNTIYF.

This clone was detected a few times. The junction shows a germline mismatch at one end, possibly a read error. CDR3 residues: CASREGGNYGYTF. The CDR3 coding sequence is TGTGCCAGCAGGGAAGGCGGCAACTATGGCTACACCTTC. The gene calls are TRBV6-1 and TRBJ1-2; D is undetermined. Germline V gene data show CDR1 as MNHNS and CDR2 as SASEGT. CDR3 length: 13 amino acids.

This clone was seen only a few times. The rearrangement joins TRBV4-1 to TRBJ2-7; 9 bases match TRBD2. The CDR3 has 14 amino acids. The V and J ends lost 3 bases and 4 bases, in that order; junction bases with no gene match: 4. The germline V gene has CDR1 MGHRA and CDR2 YSYEKL. The chain's CDR3 is CASSQRGGPYEQYF. Here the CDR3 DNA reads TGCGCCAGCAGCCAGCGGGGGGGCCCATACGAGCAGTACTTC.

This rearrangement joins TRBV7-8 to TRBJ1-2; a weak D match, TRBD1 (6 bases). Trimming pared 1 base from V and 1 base from J, leaving 13 bases between. Germline CDR1 and CDR2: SGHVS and FQNEAQ. This CDR3 has 16 residues. CDR3 region: CASSLDGGRLNYGYTF. The CDR3 DNA follows: TGTGCCAGCAGCTTAGACGGGGGCCGACTTAACTATGGCTACACCTTC.

This rearrangement joins TRBV11-2 to TRBJ2-2; maybe TRBD2 (6 bases). The CDR3 contains 16 residues. The V end was cut by 0 bases, the J end by 2 bases, with 10 bases between. Germline CDR1 is SGHAT and CDR2 is FQNNGV. The CDR3 is CASSLEASANTGELFF. In DNA, the CDR3 is TGTGCCAGCAGCTTAGAAGCTAGCGCTAACACCGGGGAGCTGTTTTTT.

This rearrangement joins TRBV2 to TRBJ1-5, with 7 bases that match TRBD1. This CDR3 is 15 amino acids long. Germline values: CDR1 SNHLY, CDR2 FYNNEI. V shed 10 bases and J 0 bases; nucleotides not matched to a gene: 9. CDR3 coding DNA: TGTGCCACTGCCAGGGACAGTCGTAGCAATCAGCCCCAGCATTTT. Translated: CATARDSRSNQPQHF.

In its sample, this clone was seen a few times. The V and J genes are TRBV27 and TRBJ2-1; perhaps D is TRBD1 or TRBD2 (6 bases each). Trimming removed 4 bases at V and 5 bases at J, with 27 bases between. Germline lookup yields CDR1 MNHEY and CDR2 SMNVEV (reference sequence). The CDR3 length is 19 residues. The CDR3 sequence: CASSYSRSLGGSMHNEQFF. The CDR3 DNA reads TGTGCCAGCAGTTATTCCCGAAGTTTAGGGGGGAGTATGCACAATGAGCAGTTCTTC.

The rearrangement joins TRBV19 to TRBJ1-5, with unresolved D. The CDR3 has 13 amino acids. Trimming pared 4 bases from V and 6 bases from J, leaving 10 bases between. Per the germline V gene, CDR1 is LNHDA and CDR2 is SQIVND (reference sequence). CDR3 nucleotide sequence: TGTGCCAGTAGTACCGGACCGATTCAGCCCCAGCATTTT. Its translation is CASSTGPIQPQHF.